Sequencing of this T cell receptor (beta chain) was carried out in a study of T cell responses to AZD1222 COVID-19 vaccine. V was pared by 11 bases and J by 6 bases, with 13 bases between. Germline CDR1 SNHLY, CDR2 FYNNEI. This CDR3 is built from 12 residues. Assay: immunoSEQ multiplex PCR; the TCRdb copy retains only in-frame clones and omits some. The data contain some 140,000 clones, roughly nine tenths of them seen just once; the ten biggest clones take up 5.5%. Points on this clone: The antigen is not known.

Study-level findings and limits: The donors showed a predominance of white British ancestry and of females, with possible underestimation of clonal diversity. Two doses of AZD1222 preceded a rise in Spike-specific TCR breadth and depth. Nearly half of unique spike-specific TCRs reportedly avoided B.1.351 and B.1.1.7 mutated regions.

This clonotype was sampled from an adult in good health. The chain employs TRBV2 and TRBJ1-4, with a weak D call TRBD1 (5 bases). The sample was peripheral blood, taken on day 0 of MenACWY control vaccination. The DNA for the CDR3 is TGTGCCGTTCCAGGGTGGGATGAAAAACTGTTTTTT. It translates to CAVPGWDEKLFF.